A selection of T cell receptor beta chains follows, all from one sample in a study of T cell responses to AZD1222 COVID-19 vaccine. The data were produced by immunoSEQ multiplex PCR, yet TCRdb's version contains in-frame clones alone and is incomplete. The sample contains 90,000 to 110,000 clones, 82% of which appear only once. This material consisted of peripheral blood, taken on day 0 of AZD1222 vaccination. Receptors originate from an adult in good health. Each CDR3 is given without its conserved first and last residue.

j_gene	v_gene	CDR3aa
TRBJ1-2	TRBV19	ASSPVQGSNYGYT
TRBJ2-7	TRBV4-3	ASSPLRGGYEQY
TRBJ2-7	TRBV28	ASSSPATGFGEQY
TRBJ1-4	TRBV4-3	ASSQHGFNEKLF
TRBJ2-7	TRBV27	ASSKTRASSYEQY
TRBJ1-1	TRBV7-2	ASSPDSQAF
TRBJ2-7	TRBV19	ASSLFGGTEPTYEQY
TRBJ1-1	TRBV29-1	SVAGQGKGGEAF
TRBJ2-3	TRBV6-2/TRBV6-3	ASSLRGTVSISTDTQY
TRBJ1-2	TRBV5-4	ASSLVRGPSNYGYT
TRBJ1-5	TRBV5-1	ASSLYSSNQPQH
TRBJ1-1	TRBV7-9	ASSSPRQSEAF
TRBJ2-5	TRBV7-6	ASSKALAGEETQY
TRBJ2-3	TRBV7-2	ASSLVRRATDTQY
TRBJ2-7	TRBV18	ASSFGLAAIYEQY
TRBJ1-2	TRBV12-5	ASGMRGFGT
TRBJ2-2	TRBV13	ASSSGNTGELF
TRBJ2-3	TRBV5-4	ASSSPTSGGTDTQY
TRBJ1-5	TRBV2	ASSAVNQPQH
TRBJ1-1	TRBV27	ASSLYRGKKAF
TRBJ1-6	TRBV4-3	ASSQARDRNSPLH
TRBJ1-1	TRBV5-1	ASSPQPDREAEAF
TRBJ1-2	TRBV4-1	ASSQDFREAQSVAGYT
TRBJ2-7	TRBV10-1	ARPKQGLYSYEQY
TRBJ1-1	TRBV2	ACWKEAF
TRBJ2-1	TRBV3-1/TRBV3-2	ASSQEAYNEQF
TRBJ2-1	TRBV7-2	ASSLFGGGAPSEQF
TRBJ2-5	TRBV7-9	ASSKKQGSQETQY
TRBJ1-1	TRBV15	ATSRDPNTEAF
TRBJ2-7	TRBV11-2	ASTSVFSLGEQY
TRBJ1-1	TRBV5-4	ASSDYTEAF
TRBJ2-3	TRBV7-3	ASSHTRTEGPDTQY
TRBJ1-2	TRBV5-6	ASSLGDARGLQGYT
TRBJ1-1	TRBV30	AWSVQGMGNTEAF
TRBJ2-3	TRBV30	ACAGTGYTDTQY